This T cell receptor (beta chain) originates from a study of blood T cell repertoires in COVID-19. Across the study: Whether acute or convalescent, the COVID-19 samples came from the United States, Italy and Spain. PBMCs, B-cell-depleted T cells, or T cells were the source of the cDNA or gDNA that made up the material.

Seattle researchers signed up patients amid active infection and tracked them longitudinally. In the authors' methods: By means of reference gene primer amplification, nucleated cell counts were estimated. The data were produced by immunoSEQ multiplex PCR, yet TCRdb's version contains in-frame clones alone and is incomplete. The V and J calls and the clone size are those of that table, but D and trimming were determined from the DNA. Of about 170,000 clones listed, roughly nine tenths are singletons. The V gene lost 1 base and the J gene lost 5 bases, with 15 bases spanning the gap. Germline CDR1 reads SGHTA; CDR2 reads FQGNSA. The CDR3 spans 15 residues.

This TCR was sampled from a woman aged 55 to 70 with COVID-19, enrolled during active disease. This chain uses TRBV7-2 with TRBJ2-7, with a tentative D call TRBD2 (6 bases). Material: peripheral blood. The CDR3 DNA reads TGTGCCAGCAGCTTAGAGGGTCGGGAGAACAACGAGCAGTACTTC. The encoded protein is CASSLEGRENNEQYF.